These 27 T cell receptor beta chains share one sample of origin, sequenced in a study of Ad26.COV2.S vaccination and SARS-CoV-2 variants. TCRdb's copy holds only in-frame clones and misses some; the assay was immunoSEQ multiplex PCR. The profile shows about 400,000 clones, 89% of them singletons. This sample's treatment: roughly 18 received Ad26.COV2.S at low or high dose, single or two shots; several received placebo; per-sample allocation not given. The study sampled participants on day 63 after the first vaccine or placebo injection. The specimen comprised peripheral blood, sampled in a trial of Ad26.COV2.S vaccine versus placebo. The receptors were sampled from a person between 18 and 60 years old who received the Ad26.COV2.S COVID-19 vaccine or a placebo.

The chain couples TRBV20-1 to TRBJ2-5; D might be TRBD2 (6 bases). V was shortened by 3 bases and J by 2 bases, with 10 bases between the two germline ends. This CDR3 comprises 13 residues. In germline, CDR1 is DFQATT, CDR2 SNEGSKA (reference sequence). CDR3 sequence: CSASRSGQETQYF. Written as DNA, the CDR3 is TGCAGTGCTAGTCGTAGCGGACAAGAGACCCAGTACTTC.

The chain uses TRBV6-1 and TRBJ2-1; 7 positions agree with TRBD2. Germline assignment: CDR1 MNHNS and CDR2 SASEGT. The CDR3 length is 17 residues. V lost 4 bases and J lost 4; bases outside the gene matches: 13. The CDR3 coding sequence is TGTGCCAGCAGTGTGGCTAGTGGGAGGGTTGGGTACAATGAGCAGTTCTTC. This gives the protein CASSVASGRVGYNEQFF.

J is TRBJ1-1 and V is TRBV9; unclear D gene. The length of the CDR3 is 15 residues. Germline V gene lookup returns CDR1 SGDLS and CDR2 YYNGEE. V was trimmed by 3 bases and J by 0 bases, leaving 12 bases between them. The CDR3 bases are TGTGCCAGCAGCGCGCGAGGGCACCTGAACACTGAAGCTTTCTTT. This translates into CASSARGHLNTEAFF.

This clone was found a few times. This rearrangement joins TRBV6-5 to TRBJ1-5; TRBD1 agrees at 9 bases. The J segment lost 5 bases and the V segment lost 8 bases, leaving 7 bases of the junction unmatched. Per the germline V gene, CDR1 is MNHEY and CDR2 is SVGAGI. The CDR3 loop spans 14 amino acids. CDR3 sequence: CASALGQGYQPQHF. DNA for the CDR3: TGTGCCAGCGCGTTGGGACAGGGCTATCAGCCCCAGCATTTT.

This chain links TRBV20-1 with TRBJ2-7; no clear D. The CDR3 is made up of 11 amino acids. Trimming took 4 bases from V and 1 from J, leaving 5 bases between them. Germline V gene lookup returns CDR1 DFQATT and CDR2 SNEGSKA (reference sequence). The CDR3: CSATASYEQYF. CDR3 DNA sequence: TGCAGTGCTACCGCATCCTACGAGCAGTACTTC.

A word on this clone: Its ends do not fully match the called genes, so a read error is possible. The J gene is TRBJ2-7, the V gene TRBV2; TRBD2 agrees at 8 bases. CDR3 length: 14 amino acids. Germline CDR1 SNHLY, CDR2 FYNNEI. The CDR3 spells CASSEGLREGYRNF. CDR3 DNA sequence: TGTGCCAGCAGTGAAGGTCTCCGGGAGGGGTACAGAAACTTC.

The CDR3 DNA is TGTGCCAGCAGAATGAACCGCTTGAGCTCTGGAAACACCATATATTTT. Protein sequence: CASRMNRLSSGNTIYF. The genes are TRBV28 and TRBJ1-3, with D hard to call. Germline V gene lookup returns CDR1 MDHEN and CDR2 SYDVKM. V shed 6 bases and J shed 0 bases, with 15 bases lying between them. CDR3 length equals 16 residues.

The chain uses TRBV24-1 and TRBJ2-5; TRBD2 matches 12 bases. There are 16 residues in the CDR3. The ends lost 2 bases at V and 5 bases at J; junction bases unmatched: 5. The germline V gene has CDR1 KGHDR and CDR2 SFDVKD. Here the CDR3 DNA reads TGTGCCACCAGTGATTCGCGAGGGACTAGCGGGGAGACCCAGTACTTC. Its translation is CATSDSRGTSGETQYF.

The rearrangement links TRBV29-1 to TRBJ2-3, with D perhaps matching TRBD2 (6 bases). In germline, CDR1 is SQVTM, CDR2 ANQGSEA. The CDR3 is made up of 16 amino acids. The ends were cut back, 6 bases at V and 5 bases at J, with 24 bases in the middle. DNA of the CDR3: TGCAGCGTGAGGAATCCCCGGGGGATATTTGAAGATACGCAGTATTTT. The encoded protein is CSVRNPRGIFEDTQYF.

The chain is built from TRBV25-1 and TRBJ2-7; D is unclear. From germline, CDR1 is MGHDK and CDR2 SYGVNS. Trimming removed 0 bases at V and 4 bases at J, with 16 bases between. This CDR3 comprises 16 residues. CDR3 in DNA: TGTGCCAGCAGTGAATATGGCAGGCAAGCGCCTTACGAGCAGTACTTC. Its translation is CASSEYGRQAPYEQYF.

The CDR3: CSAQGTSGEQYF. DNA for the CDR3: TGCAGCGCCCAGGGGACATCCGGCGAGCAGTACTTC. The rearrangement joins TRBV29-1 to TRBJ2-7, with D possibly TRBD1 on 6 matching bases. Trimming took 7 bases from V and 6 from J, leaving 16 bases between them. Germline-derived CDR1 and CDR2 are SQVTM and ANQGSEA. There are 12 residues in the CDR3.

The chain uses TRBV19 and TRBJ1-5, with 9 bases matching TRBD1. CDR1 LNHDA and CDR2 SQIVND come from the germline V gene (reference sequence). V was clipped by 3 bases and J by 4 bases; unmatched bases: 1. This CDR3 region has 14 residues. The CDR3 protein is CASSIGQGNQPQHF. CDR3 sequence (DNA): TGTGCCAGTAGTATTGGACAGGGGAATCAGCCCCAGCATTTT.

For the CDR3, the DNA is TGTGCCAGCAGCTTAGTGGTAGCGGGAGGACAGACCCAGTACTTC. Its protein product is CASSLVVAGGQTQYF. The chain joins TRBV7-2 to TRBJ2-5; TRBD2 agrees at 10 bases. This CDR3 has 15 amino acids. V was clipped by 1 base and J by 6 bases; unmatched bases: 5. Germline V CDR1 and CDR2: SGHTA, FQGNSA.

The chain uses TRBV3-1 (or the pseudogene TRBV3-2) and TRBJ1-2; D uncertain. Germline CDR1 LGHDT, CDR2 YNNKEL (reference sequence). This CDR3 is 13 amino acids long. The germline V and J ends were trimmed by 1 base and 6 bases, with 9 bases remaining between them. The chain's CDR3 is CASSQVGSDGYTF. CDR3 sequence (DNA): TGTGCCAGCAGCCAAGTGGGAAGCGATGGCTACACCTTC.

This clone was found once. The chain employs TRBV5-4 and TRBJ2-1, with D possibly TRBD1 on 5 matching bases. The CDR3 has 16 residues. Trimming took off 4 bases at V and 9 bases at J, with 23 bases between the two ends. The germline V gene encodes CDR1 SGHNT and CDR2 YYREEE (reference sequence). The CDR3 DNA reads as TGTGCCAGCAGCCTTGGGGCGAGCCGGGCCGGTGGTGAGCAGTTCTTC. Encoded protein: CASSLGASRAGGEQFF.

This chain joins TRBV3-1 (or the pseudogene TRBV3-2) and TRBJ2-4; TRBD2 might be the D (5 bases). Germline CDR1 and CDR2: LGHDT and YNNKEL (reference sequence). This CDR3 has 16 amino acids. V was trimmed by 4 bases and J by 6 bases, leaving 19 bases between them. CDR3 residues: CASSLGTRVGGNIQYF. The CDR3 nucleotides are TGTGCCAGCAGCCTAGGTACGAGGGTCGGCGGAAACATTCAGTACTTC.

The chain links TRBV7-2 to TRBJ2-7, with TRBD1 matching over 7 bases. Germline trimming cut 6 bases from V and 1 base from J; bases unmatched to any gene: 9. This CDR3 has 15 amino acids. Germline V CDR1 and CDR2: SGHTA, FQGNSA. The CDR3 loop reads CASRTDRAGSYEQYF. CDR3 nucleotide sequence: TGTGCCAGCAGAACTGACAGGGCCGGATCCTACGAGCAGTACTTC.

The chain couples TRBV19 to TRBJ2-5; 7 bases fit TRBD1. V trimming: 0 bases; J trimming: 1 base; junction bases outside the gene matches: 5. The CDR3 is 16 amino acids. The V gene's germline CDR1 is LNHDA and CDR2 SQIVND (reference sequence). CDR3 in amino acids: CASSIERTGLQETQYF. In nucleotides, the CDR3 is TGTGCCAGTAGTATAGAGCGGACAGGTCTCCAAGAGACCCAGTACTTC.

The V and J genes are TRBV11-2 and TRBJ2-7, with D possibly called TRBD1 or TRBD2 (5 bases each). The CDR3 is made up of 16 amino acids. Germline CDR1 reads SGHAT; CDR2 reads FQNNGV. The V end lost 0 bases, the J end lost 6 bases, and 18 bases lay between the germline ends. CDR3 region: CASSLEPPRAGTEQYF. The CDR3 DNA sequence: TGTGCCAGCAGCTTAGAGCCACCTAGAGCAGGGACCGAGCAGTACTTC. Full variable domain (outside the CDR3, taken from reference TRBV11-2 and TRBJ2-7): EAGVAQSPRYKIIEKRQSVAFWCNPISGHATLYWYQQILGQGPKLLIQFQNNGVVDDSQLPKDRFSAERLKGVDSTLKIQPAKLEDSAVYLCASSLEPPRAGTEQYFGPGTRLTVT.

The chain recombines TRBV28 with TRBJ1-1; D remains unclear. Looked up from germline, CDR1 is MDHEN and CDR2 is SYDVKM. CDR3 length equals 14 residues. V lost 2 bases and J lost 6, with 13 bases in between. This chain's CDR3 is CASSLRQTNPEAFF. Here the CDR3 DNA reads TGTGCCAGCAGTTTACGGCAGACAAACCCTGAAGCTTTCTTT.

The chain couples TRBV12-3 or TRBV12-4 to TRBJ1-1; D call uncertain. V was shortened by 3 bases and J by 1 base, with 3 bases between the two germline ends. The CDR3 contains 12 residues. The DNA for the CDR3 is TGTGCCAGCAGTTTCTGGAACACTGAAGCTTTCTTT. Its translation: CASSFWNTEAFF.

This sequence joins TRBV7-3 and TRBJ2-1; the D gene is possibly TRBD2 (5 bases). Trimming took 5 bases from V and 9 from J, leaving 14 bases between them. CDR1 and CDR2 (germline): SGHTA, FQGTGA. This CDR3 is 13 amino acids long. CDR3 sequence reads: CASSSTLASEQFF. The CDR3 nucleotides are TGTGCCAGCAGCAGTACCCTAGCATCTGAGCAGTTCTTC.

The V call is TRBV19, the J call TRBJ2-7; D is unclear. CDR3 length: 14 amino acids. CDR1 is LNHDA and CDR2 is SQIVND in the germline V gene (reference sequence). V lost 3 bases and J 2 bases, leaving 11 bases between the germline ends. In DNA, the CDR3 is TGTGCCAGTAGTATTCAAGAGAATACCTACGAGCAGTACTTC. Translation: CASSIQENTYEQYF.

The count of this clone is one. V gene TRBV2 combines with J gene TRBJ2-1; TRBD2 aligns across 10 bases. CDR1 is SNHLY and CDR2 is FYNNEI in the germline V gene. There are 13 residues in the CDR3. Trimming cost V 9 bases and J 8 bases; bases outside gene matches: 7. The chain's CDR3 is CASLSGRAHEQFF. The CDR3, as DNA: TGTGCCAGTCTAAGCGGGAGGGCGCATGAGCAGTTCTTC.

The chain is built from TRBV10-1 and TRBJ2-7; 7 positions agree with TRBD2. In germline, CDR1 is WNHNN, CDR2 SYGVQD (reference sequence). The CDR3 has 15 residues. V lost 9 bases, J lost 3 bases, and 14 bases stayed unmatched. The CDR3 region is CARSSQAGRSYEQYF. CDR3 nucleotide sequence: TGCGCCAGGTCTAGTCAGGCCGGGAGGAGCTACGAGCAGTACTTC.

The V and J genes are TRBV6-6 and TRBJ2-1, with 9 bases identical to TRBD2. Unmatched junction bases numbered 8, after V lost 5 bases and J lost 9 bases. This CDR3 region has 14 residues. The germline V gene encodes CDR1 MNHNY and CDR2 SVGAGI (reference sequence). CDR3 loop: CASSRVAGEGEQFF. In nucleotides, the CDR3 is TGTGCCAGCAGTAGAGTAGCGGGAGAAGGTGAGCAGTTCTTC.

This chain joins TRBV11-2 and TRBJ1-1, with D maybe TRBD1 (6 bases). The CDR3 loop spans 16 amino acids. Trimming took 2 bases from V and 3 from J, leaving 16 bases between them. CDR1 is SGHAT, CDR2 FQNNGV, per germline. DNA for the CDR3: TGTGCCAGCAGCTTAAGGAGGCAGGGGAAGGACACTGAAGCTTTCTTT. Translation gives CASSLRRQGKDTEAFF.